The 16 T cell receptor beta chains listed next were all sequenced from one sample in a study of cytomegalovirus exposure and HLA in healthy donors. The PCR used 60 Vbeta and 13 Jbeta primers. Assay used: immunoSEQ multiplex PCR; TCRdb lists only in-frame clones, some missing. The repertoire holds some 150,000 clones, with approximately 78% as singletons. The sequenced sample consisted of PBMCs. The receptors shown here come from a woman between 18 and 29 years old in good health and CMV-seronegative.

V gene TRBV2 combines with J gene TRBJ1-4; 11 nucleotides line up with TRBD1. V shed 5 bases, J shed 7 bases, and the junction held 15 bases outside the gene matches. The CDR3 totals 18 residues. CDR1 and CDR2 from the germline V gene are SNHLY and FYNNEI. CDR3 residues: CASSSRDRGSTGGEKLFF. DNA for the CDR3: TGTGCCAGCAGTTCCCGGGACAGGGGGTCAACCGGCGGTGAAAAACTGTTTTTT.

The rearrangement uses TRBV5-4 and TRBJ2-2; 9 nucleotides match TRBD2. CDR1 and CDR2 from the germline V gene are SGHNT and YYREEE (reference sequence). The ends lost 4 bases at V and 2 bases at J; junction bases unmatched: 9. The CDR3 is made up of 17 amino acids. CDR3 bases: TGTGCCAGCAGCCCGGGGCTAGCGGGACCCAACACCGGGGAGCTGTTTTTT. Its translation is CASSPGLAGPNTGELFF.

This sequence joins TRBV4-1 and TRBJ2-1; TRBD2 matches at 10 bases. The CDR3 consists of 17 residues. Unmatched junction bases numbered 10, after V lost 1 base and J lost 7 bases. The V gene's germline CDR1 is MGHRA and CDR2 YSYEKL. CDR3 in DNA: TGCGCCAGCAGCCAAGCCGACTTAGCGGGAGGCCTTAATGAGCAGTTCTTC. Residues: CASSQADLAGGLNEQFF.

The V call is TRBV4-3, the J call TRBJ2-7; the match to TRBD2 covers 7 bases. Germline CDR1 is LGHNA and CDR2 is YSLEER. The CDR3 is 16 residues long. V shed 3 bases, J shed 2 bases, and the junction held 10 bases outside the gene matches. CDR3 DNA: TGCGCCAGCAGCCAGGAACTAGCGTCGAGAGCCTACGAGCAGTACTTC. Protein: CASSQELASRAYEQYF.

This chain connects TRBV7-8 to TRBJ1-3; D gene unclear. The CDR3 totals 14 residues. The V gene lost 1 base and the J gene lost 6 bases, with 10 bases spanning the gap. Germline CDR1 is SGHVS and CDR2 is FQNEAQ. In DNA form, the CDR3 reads TGTGCCAGCAGCTTAGGTACAGCAGCAAACACCATATATTTT. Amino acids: CASSLGTAANTIYF.

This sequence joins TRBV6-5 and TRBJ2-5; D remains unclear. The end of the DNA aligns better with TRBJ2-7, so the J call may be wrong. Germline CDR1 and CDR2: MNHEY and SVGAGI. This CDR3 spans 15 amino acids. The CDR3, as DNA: TGTGCCAGCAGTCGCCGCCCCCCATTAAACTACGAGCAGTACTTC. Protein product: CASSRRPPLNYEQYF.

The CDR3 DNA follows: TGTGCCAGCAGTCCGGGACAGCTTTACAATCAGCCCCAGCATTTT. It is translated as CASSPGQLYNQPQHF. The rearrangement links TRBV6-6 to TRBJ1-5; 7 nucleotides agree with TRBD1. The CDR3 sequence is 15 residues long. V lost 5 bases and J lost 3; bases outside the gene matches: 7. From germline, CDR1 is MNHNY and CDR2 SVGAGI (reference sequence).

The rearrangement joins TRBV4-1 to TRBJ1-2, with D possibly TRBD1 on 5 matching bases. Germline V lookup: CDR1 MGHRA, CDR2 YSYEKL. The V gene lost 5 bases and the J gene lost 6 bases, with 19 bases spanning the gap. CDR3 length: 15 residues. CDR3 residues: CASSSPGKAPNGYTF. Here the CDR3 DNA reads TGCGCCAGCAGCTCGCCAGGGAAAGCCCCCAATGGCTACACCTTC.

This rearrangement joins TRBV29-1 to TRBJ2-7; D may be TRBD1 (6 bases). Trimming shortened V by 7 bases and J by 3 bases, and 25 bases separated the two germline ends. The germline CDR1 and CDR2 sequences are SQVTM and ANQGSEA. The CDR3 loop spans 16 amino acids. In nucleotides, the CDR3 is TGCAGCGAGGCCCCCTTTAGGGGGTCAACCTACTACGAGCAGTACTTC. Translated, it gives CSEAPFRGSTYYEQYF.

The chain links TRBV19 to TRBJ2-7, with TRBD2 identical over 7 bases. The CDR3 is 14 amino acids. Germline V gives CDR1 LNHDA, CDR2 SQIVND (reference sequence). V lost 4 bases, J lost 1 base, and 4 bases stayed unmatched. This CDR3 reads CASSSGSSSYEQYF. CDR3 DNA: TGTGCCAGTAGTAGCGGGAGTTCATCCTACGAGCAGTACTTC.

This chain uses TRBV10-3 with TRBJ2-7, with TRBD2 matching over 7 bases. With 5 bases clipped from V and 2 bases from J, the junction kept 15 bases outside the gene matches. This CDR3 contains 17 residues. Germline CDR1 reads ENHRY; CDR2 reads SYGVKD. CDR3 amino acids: CAISSRPGREFTYEQYF. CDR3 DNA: TGTGCCATCAGTTCTCGCCCAGGGCGGGAGTTCACCTACGAGCAGTACTTC.

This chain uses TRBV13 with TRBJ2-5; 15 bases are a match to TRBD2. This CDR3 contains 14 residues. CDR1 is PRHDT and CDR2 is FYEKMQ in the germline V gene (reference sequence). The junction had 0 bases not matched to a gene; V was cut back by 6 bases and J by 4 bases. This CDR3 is CASRGLAGGETQYF. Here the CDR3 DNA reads TGTGCCAGCAGGGGACTAGCGGGAGGAGAGACCCAGTACTTC. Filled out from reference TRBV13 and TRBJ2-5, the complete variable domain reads AAGVIQSPRHLIKEKRETATLKCYPIPRHDTVYWYQQGPGQDPQFLISFYEKMQSDKGSIPDRFSAQQFSDYHSELNMSSLELGDSALYFCASRGLAGGETQYFGPGTRLLVL.

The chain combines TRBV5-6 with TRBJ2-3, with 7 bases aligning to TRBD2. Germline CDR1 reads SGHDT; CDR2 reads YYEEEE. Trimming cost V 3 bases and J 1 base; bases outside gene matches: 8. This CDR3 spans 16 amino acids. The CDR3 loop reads CASSSRGGPRTDTQYF. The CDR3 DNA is TGTGCCAGCAGCTCCCGGGGAGGGCCCCGCACAGATACGCAGTATTTT.

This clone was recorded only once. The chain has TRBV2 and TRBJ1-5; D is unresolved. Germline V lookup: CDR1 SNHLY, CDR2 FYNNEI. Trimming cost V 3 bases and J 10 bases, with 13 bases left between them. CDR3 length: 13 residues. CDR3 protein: CASSDRSVFPQHF. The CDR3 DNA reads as TGTGCCAGCAGTGATCGGTCCGTTTTCCCCCAGCATTTT.

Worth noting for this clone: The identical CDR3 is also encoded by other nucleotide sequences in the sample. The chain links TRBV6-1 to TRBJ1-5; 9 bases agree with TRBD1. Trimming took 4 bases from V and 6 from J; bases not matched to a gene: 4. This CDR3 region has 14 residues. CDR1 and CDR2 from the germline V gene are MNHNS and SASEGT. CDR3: CASSGQGGSQPQHF. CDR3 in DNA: TGTGCCAGCAGTGGACAGGGGGGAAGTCAGCCCCAGCATTTT.

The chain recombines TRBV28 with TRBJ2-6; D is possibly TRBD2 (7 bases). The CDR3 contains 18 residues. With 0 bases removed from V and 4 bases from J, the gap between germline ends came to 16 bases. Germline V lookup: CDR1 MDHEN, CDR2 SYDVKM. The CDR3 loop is CASSLWGVGGHGANVLTF. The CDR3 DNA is TGTGCCAGCAGTTTATGGGGGGTCGGGGGGCACGGGGCCAACGTCCTGACTTTC.